This T cell receptor (beta chain) came from a study of T cell responses to AZD1222 COVID-19 vaccine. Study-level points and caveats: Every sample of the repertoires postdated the peak T cell response.

TCRdb keeps only in-frame clones here, not all; method: immunoSEQ multiplex PCR. The table lists roughly 140,000 clones, about 92% of them singletons. The V end lost 8 bases, the J end lost 5 bases, and 16 bases lay between the germline ends. Germline CDR1 reads SNHLY; CDR2 reads FYNNEI. This CDR3 contains 13 residues. As for this clone: Its antigen is unidentified.

This chain links TRBV2 with TRBJ2-7, with D perhaps TRBD1 (6 bases). Sequenced material: peripheral blood, taken on day 0 of AZD1222 vaccination. The receptor comes from an adult in good health. DNA of the CDR3: TGTGCCAGCTTCCCGCAGTCAGGGGACGAGCAGTACTTC. Protein product: CASFPQSGDEQYF.